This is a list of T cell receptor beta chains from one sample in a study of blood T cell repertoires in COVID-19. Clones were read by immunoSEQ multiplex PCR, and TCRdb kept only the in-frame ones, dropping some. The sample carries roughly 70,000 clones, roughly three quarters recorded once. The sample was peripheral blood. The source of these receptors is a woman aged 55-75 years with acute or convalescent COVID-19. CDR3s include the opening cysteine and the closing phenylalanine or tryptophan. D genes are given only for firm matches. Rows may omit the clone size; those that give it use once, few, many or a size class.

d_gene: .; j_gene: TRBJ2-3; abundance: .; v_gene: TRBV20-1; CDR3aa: CSASSAQEGWPDTQYF; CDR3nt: TGCAGTGCTAGTAGTGCTCAGGAGGGATGGCCAGATACGCAGTATTTT
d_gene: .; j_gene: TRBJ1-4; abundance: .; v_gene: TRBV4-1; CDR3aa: CASSQDPGAGRGAEKLFF; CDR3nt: TGCGCCAGCAGCCAAGATCCCGGCGCGGGGCGGGGGGCTGAAAAACTGTTTTTT
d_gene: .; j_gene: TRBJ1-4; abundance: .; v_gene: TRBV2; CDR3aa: CASSQDIGKLFF; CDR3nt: TGTGCCAGCAGTCAGGACATCGGAAAACTGTTTTTT
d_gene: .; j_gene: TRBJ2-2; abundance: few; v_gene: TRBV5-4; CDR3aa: CASSEIQVTGELFF; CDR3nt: TGTGCCAGCAGCGAGATACAGGTTACCGGGGAGCTGTTTTTT
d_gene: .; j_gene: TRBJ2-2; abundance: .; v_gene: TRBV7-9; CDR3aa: CASSPTNTGELFF; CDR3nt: TGTGCCAGCAGCCCGACTAACACCGGGGAGCTGTTTTTT
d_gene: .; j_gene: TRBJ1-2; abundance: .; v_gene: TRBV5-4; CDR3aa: CASSLGGGDRSYTF; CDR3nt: TGTGCCAGCAGCTTGGGGGGGGGCGATAGGAGCTACACCTTC
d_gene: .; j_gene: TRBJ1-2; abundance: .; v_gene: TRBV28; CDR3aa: CASSFVNYGYTF; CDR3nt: TGTGCCAGCAGTTTCGTTAACTATGGCTACACCTTC
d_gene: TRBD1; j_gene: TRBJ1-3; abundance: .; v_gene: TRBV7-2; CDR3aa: CASSIGWDRASGNTIYF; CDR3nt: TGTGCCAGCAGCATCGGTTGGGACAGGGCTTCTGGAAACACCATATATTTT
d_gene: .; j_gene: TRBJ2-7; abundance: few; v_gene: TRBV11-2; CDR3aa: CASSLLRQYEQYF; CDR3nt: TGTGCCAGCAGCTTACTTCGACAGTACGAGCAGTACTTC
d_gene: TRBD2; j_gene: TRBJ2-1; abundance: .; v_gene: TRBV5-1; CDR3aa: CASSGGDYNEQFF; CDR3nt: TGCGCCAGCAGCGGGGGGGACTACAATGAGCAGTTCTTC
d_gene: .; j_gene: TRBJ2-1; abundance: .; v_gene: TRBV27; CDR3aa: CASSWGDSYNEQFF; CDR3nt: TGTGCCAGCAGTTGGGGGGACTCCTACAATGAGCAGTTCTTC
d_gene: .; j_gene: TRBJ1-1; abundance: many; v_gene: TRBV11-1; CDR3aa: CASSLTENTEAFF; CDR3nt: TGTGCCAGCAGCTTAACAGAGAACACTGAAGCTTTCTTT
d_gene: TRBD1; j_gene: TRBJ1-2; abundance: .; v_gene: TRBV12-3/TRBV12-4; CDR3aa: CASSPDRVNGYTF; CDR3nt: TGTGCCAGCAGTCCGGACAGGGTAAATGGCTACACCTTC
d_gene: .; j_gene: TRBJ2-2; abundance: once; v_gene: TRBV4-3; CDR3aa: CASSQDPQGGELFF; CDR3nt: TGCGCCAGCAGCCAAGACCCGCAGGGCGGGGAGCTGTTTTTT
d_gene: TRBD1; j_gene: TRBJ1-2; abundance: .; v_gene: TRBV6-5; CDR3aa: CASSPTGNGYGYTF; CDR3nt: TGTGCCAGCAGCCCGACAGGGAACGGCTATGGCTACACCTTC
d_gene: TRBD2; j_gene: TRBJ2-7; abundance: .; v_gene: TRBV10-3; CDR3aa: CAISIGTRSYEQYF; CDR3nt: TGTGCCATCAGTATTGGGACTAGATCCTACGAGCAGTACTTC
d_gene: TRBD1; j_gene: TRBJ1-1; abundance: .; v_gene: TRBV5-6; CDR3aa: CASRDRGDTEAFF; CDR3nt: TGTGCCAGCCGGGACAGGGGGGACACTGAAGCTTTCTTT
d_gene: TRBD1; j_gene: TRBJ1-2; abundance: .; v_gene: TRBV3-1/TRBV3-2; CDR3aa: CASSQDYGQAYGYTF; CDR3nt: TGTGCCAGCAGCCAAGATTACGGACAGGCCTATGGCTACACCTTC
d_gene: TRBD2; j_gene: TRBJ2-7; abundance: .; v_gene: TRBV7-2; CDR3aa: CASSLPGLAGTYEQYF; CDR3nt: TGTGCCAGCAGCTTACCAGGACTAGCGGGGACCTACGAGCAGTACTTC
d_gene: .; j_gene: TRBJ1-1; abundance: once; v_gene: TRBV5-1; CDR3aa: CASSLQDANTEAFF; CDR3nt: TGCGCCAGCAGCTTACAGGACGCGAACACTGAAGCTTTCTTT
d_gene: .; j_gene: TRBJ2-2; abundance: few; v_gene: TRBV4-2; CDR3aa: CASSQEWDIDTGELFF; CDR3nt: TGTGCCAGCAGCCAAGAATGGGACATAGACACCGGGGAGCTGTTTTTT
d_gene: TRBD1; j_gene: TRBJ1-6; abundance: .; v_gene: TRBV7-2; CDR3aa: CASTHGPTGRSHLVSPLHF; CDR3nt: TGTGCCAGCACTCATGGGCCGACAGGGAGGTCTCATTTGGTTTCACCCCTCCACTTT
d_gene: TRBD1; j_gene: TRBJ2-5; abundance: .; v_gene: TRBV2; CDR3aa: CASSEAPPGGRGETQYF; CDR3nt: TGTGCCAGCAGTGAAGCCCCACCAGGGGGCAGGGGGGAGACCCAGTACTTC
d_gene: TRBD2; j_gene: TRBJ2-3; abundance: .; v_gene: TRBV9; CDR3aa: CASRESGGTDTQYF; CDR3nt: TGTGCCAGCAGAGAGAGCGGGGGCACAGATACGCAGTATTTT
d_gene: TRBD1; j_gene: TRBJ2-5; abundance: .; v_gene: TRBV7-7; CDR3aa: CASSLGTGIAETQYF; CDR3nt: TGTGCTAGCAGCTTAGGGACAGGGATAGCGGAGACCCAGTACTTC
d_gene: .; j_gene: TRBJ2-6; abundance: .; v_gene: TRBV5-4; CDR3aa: CASSSTDTGANVLTF; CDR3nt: TGTGCCAGCAGCTCGACGGACACTGGGGCCAACGTCCTGACTTTC
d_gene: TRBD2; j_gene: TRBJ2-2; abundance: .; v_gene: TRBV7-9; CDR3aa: CALGRGDANTGELFF; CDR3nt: TGTGCCCTGGGGCGGGGGGACGCGAACACCGGGGAGCTGTTTTTT
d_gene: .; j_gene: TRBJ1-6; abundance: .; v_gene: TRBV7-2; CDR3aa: CASSLVMRNSPLHF; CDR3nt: TGTGCCAGCAGCTTAGTAATGCGGAATTCACCCCTCCACTTT
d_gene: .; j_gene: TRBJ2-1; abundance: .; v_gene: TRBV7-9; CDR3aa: CASHEGAYNEQFF; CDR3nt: TGTGCCAGCCACGAGGGGGCCTACAATGAGCAGTTCTTC
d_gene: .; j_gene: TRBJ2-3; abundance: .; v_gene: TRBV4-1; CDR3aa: CASSQERVGRTQYF; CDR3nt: TGCGCCAGCAGCCAAGAGAGGGTGGGGAGGACGCAGTATTTT
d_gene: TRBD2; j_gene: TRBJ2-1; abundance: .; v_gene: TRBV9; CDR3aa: CASSSRTREDGEQFF; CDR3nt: TGTGCCAGCAGCTCTCGGACTAGGGAAGATGGTGAGCAGTTCTTC
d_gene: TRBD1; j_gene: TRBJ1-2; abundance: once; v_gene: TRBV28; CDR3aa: CASKPGQGPYGYTF; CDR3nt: TGTGCCAGCAAGCCGGGACAGGGCCCCTATGGCTACACCTTC
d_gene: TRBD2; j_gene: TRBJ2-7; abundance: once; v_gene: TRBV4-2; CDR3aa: CASSRGGEGEQYF; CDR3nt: TGTGCCAGCAGCCGCGGGGGTGAAGGTGAGCAGTACTTC
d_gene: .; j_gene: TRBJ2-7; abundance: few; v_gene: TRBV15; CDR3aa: CATSRSRRGEQYF; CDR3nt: TGTGCCACCAGCAGATCCCGTCGGGGCGAGCAGTACTTC
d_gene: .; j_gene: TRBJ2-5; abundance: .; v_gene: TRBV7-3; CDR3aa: CASSLEGGALGETQYF; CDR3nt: TGTGCCAGCAGCTTAGAAGGGGGGGCCCTGGGCGAGACCCAGTACTTC
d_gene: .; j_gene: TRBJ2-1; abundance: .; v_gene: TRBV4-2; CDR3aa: CASSQAGGFGYNEQFF; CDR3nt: TGTGCCAGCAGCCAAGCCGGCGGGTTCGGCTACAATGAGCAGTTCTTC
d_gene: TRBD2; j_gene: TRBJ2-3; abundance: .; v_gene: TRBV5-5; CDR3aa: CASSPVGEGGGRHTQYF; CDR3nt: TGTGCCAGCAGCCCCGTGGGGGAGGGCGGCGGGCGGCATACGCAGTATTTT
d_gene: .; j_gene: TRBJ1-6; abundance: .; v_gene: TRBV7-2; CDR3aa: CASSPLGEGFSPLHF; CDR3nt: TGTGCCAGCAGCCCCCTAGGGGAAGGGTTTTCACCCCTCCACTTT
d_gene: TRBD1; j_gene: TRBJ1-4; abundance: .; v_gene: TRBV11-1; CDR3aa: CASSRRTGRNEKLFF; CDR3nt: TGTGCCAGCAGCCGTCGGACAGGCCGCAATGAAAAACTGTTTTTT
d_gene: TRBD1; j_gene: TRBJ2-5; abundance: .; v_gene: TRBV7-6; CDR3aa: CASSFLGTVSREGQETQYF; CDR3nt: TGTGCCAGCAGCTTCTTAGGGACAGTCAGCCGGGAAGGGCAAGAGACCCAGTACTTC
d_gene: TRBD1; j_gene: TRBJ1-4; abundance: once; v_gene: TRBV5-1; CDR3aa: CASSLDRPGGEKLFF; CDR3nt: TGCGCCAGCAGCTTGGACAGGCCAGGGGGAGAAAAACTGTTTTTT